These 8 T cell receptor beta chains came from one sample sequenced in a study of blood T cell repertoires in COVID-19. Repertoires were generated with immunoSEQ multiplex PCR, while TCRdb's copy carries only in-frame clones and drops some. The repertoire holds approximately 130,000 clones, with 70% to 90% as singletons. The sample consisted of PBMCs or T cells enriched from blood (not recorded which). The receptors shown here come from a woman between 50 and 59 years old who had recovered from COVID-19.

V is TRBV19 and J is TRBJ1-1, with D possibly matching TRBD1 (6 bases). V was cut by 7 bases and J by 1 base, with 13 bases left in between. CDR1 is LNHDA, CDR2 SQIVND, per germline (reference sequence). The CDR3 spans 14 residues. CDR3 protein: CASTFDRKNTEAFF. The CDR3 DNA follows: TGTGCCAGTACCTTCGACAGGAAGAACACTGAAGCTTTCTTT.

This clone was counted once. In DNA form, the CDR3 reads TGTGCCAGCAGCCCCGGGGGGGCTAGGGGCTACACCTTC. Protein: CASSPGGARGYTF. The chain uses TRBV6-5 and TRBJ1-2; weak D call: TRBD1 (6 bases). Trimming cost V 6 bases and J 8 bases, with 16 bases left between them. Germline CDR1 is MNHEY and CDR2 is SVGAGI. The CDR3 contains 13 residues.

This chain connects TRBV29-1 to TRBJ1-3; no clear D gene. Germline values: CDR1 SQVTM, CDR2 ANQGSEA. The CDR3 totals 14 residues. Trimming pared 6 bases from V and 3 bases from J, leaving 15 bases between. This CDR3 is CSVGGGSGGNTIYF. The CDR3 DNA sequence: TGCAGCGTCGGTGGAGGGTCGGGTGGAAACACCATATATTTT.

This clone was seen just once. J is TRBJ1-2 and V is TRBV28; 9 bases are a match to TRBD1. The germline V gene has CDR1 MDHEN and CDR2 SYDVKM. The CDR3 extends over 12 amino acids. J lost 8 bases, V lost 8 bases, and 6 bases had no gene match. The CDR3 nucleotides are TGTGCCAGCGGGACAGGGCCTCGGGGCTACACCTTC. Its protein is CASGTGPRGYTF.

CDR3 DNA sequence: TGTGCCAGCAGCTCCCCCCCGGGGGGCCGTTATGAGCAGTTCTTC. Translation gives CASSSPPGGRYEQFF. The chain joins TRBV7-3 to TRBJ2-1; a weak D match, TRBD2 (7 bases). Germline lookup yields CDR1 SGHTA and CDR2 FQGTGA. This CDR3 contains 15 residues. Between the trimmed V and J ends, which lost 4 bases and 8 bases, there was a span of 18 bases.

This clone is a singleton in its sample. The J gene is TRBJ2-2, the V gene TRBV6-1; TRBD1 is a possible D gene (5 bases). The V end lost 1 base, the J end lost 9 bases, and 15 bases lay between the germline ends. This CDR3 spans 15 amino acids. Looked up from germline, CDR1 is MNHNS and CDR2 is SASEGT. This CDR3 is CASSEEMARARELFF. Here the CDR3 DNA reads TGTGCCAGCAGTGAAGAAATGGCCAGGGCAAGGGAGCTGTTTTTT.

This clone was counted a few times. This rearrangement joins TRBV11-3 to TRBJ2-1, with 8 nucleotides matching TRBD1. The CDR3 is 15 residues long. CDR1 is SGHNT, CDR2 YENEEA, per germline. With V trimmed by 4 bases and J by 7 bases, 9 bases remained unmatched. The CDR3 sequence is CASSSLQGVMNEQFF. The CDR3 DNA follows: TGTGCCAGCAGCTCTCTACAGGGGGTAATGAATGAGCAGTTCTTC.

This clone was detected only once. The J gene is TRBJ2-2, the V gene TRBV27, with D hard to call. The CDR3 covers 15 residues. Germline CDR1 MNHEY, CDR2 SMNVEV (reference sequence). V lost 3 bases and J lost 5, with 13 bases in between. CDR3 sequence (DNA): TGTGCCAGCAGTTTTTACGGGTTCGGGACCGGGGAGCTGTTTTTT. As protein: CASSFYGFGTGELFF.